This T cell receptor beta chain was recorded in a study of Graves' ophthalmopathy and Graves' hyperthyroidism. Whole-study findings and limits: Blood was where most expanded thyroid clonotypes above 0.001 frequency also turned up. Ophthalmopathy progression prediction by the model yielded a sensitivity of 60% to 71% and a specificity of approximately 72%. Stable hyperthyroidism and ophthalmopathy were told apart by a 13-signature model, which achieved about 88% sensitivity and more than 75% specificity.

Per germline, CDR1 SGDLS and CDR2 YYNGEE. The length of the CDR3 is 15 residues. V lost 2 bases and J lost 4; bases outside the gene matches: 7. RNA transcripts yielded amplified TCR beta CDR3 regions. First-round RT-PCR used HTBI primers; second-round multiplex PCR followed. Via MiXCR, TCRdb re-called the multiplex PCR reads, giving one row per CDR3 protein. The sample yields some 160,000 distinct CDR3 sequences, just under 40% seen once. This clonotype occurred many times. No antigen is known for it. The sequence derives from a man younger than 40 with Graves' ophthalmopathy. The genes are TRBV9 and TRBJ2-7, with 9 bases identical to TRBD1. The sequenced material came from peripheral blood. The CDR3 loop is CASSVAATGGYEQYF. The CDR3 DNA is TGTGCCAGCAGCGTTGCCGCGACAGGGGGATACGAGCAGTACTTC.